The present entry profiles one T cell receptor (beta chain) with its context. This CDR3 is 15 amino acids long. The germline V and J ends were trimmed by 5 bases and 6 bases, with 16 bases remaining between them. Per the germline V gene, CDR1 is SGHAT and CDR2 is FQNNGV. The sample belongs to a study of control samples from healthy donors and cancer patients. Here immunoSEQ multiplex PCR was the method, and the copy in TCRdb shows in-frame clones only, minus some. The repertoire has about 120,000 clones, 88% of them found once; the top ten carry 3.4%. The source of this sequence is a man aged 40-50 years in good health. The chain joins TRBV11-2 to TRBJ2-2; maybe TRBD2 (6 bases). The sequencing sample was made of blood. Written as DNA, the CDR3 is TGTGCCAGCAGCCGGGGGACTCAAGGTCCCGGGGAGCTGTTTTTT. Translating gives CASSRGTQGPGELFF. The full variable domain, with the rest looked up from reference TRBV11-2 and TRBJ2-2, is EAGVAQSPRYKIIEKRQSVAFWCNPISGHATLYWYQQILGQGPKLLIQFQNNGVVDDSQLPKDRFSAERLKGVDSTLKIQPAKLEDSAVYLCASSRGTQGPGELFFGEGSRLTVL.